This entry lists 21 T cell receptor beta chains sequenced from one sample in a study of T-cell reconstitution after alpha-beta-depleted transplantation in children. This sample's TCRbeta library carried unique molecular identifier barcodes. TCRdb independently ran MiXCR on the PCR reads; one entry per CDR3 protein. Among 190,000 or so distinct CDR3 sequences, more than 14% were seen once, and the ten largest hold roughly 13%. Sequenced here: PBMCs from the stem cell graft donor, sampled from the stem cell graft. The receptors were gathered from a human donor who donated a stem cell graft to a child with acute lymphoblastic leukemia.

This clonotype has at least ten counts. This chain connects TRBV7-9 to TRBJ1-6; 9 nucleotides align to TRBD1. J gave up 10 bases and V 7 bases, and 8 bases lay outside the gene matches. The length of the CDR3 is 14 residues. Per germline, CDR1 SEHNR and CDR2 FQNEAQ (reference sequence). CDR3 in DNA: TGTGCCAGCACCCCGAGGGACAGGGAATCACCCCTCCACTTT. Protein product: CASTPRDRESPLHF.

In this sample, this clonotype turned up many times. The V and J genes are TRBV20-1 and TRBJ2-7; tentatively, D is TRBD2 (5 bases). CDR3 size: 14 residues. V was shortened by 5 bases and J by 3 bases, with 17 bases between the two germline ends. Germline V lookup: CDR1 DFQATT, CDR2 SNEGSKA (reference sequence). The CDR3 is CSAQSLSEGYEQYF. The CDR3 DNA reads TGCAGTGCTCAGTCCCTATCCGAGGGCTACGAGCAGTACTTC.

This clonotype was found many times. The chain links TRBV7-9 to TRBJ1-4, with D possibly TRBD1 on 5 matching bases. The V and J ends lost 7 bases and 7 bases respectively, with 16 bases between them. This CDR3 is 14 amino acids long. Germline CDR1 reads SEHNR; CDR2 reads FQNEAQ (reference sequence). Here the CDR3 reads CASTVGLRGEKLFF. The CDR3 DNA reads as TGTGCCAGCACGGTGGGGCTTCGGGGTGAAAAACTGTTTTTT.

There are many counts of this clonotype. The chain employs TRBV7-9 and TRBJ1-2; TRBD1 matches at 7 bases. Germline lookup yields CDR1 SEHNR and CDR2 FQNEAQ (reference sequence). The CDR3 sequence is 14 residues long. V dropped 5 bases and J dropped 7; count of bases not matched to a gene: 10. The CDR3: CASSPSTGPAGYTF. CDR3 sequence (DNA): TGTGCCAGCAGCCCGTCGACAGGGCCAGCTGGCTACACCTTC.

This clonotype has ten or more counts. CDR3 in amino acids: CSVDGRDADTQYF. In DNA form, the CDR3 reads TGCAGCGTTGACGGCAGGGACGCAGATACGCAGTATTTT. V gene TRBV29-1 combines with J gene TRBJ2-3; either TRBD1 or TRBD2 may supply D (5 bases each). Germline-derived CDR1 and CDR2 are SQVTM and ANQGSEA. The ends were cut back, 3 bases at V and 4 bases at J, with 11 bases in the middle. This CDR3 region has 13 residues.

This clonotype was observed once. The gene calls are TRBV30 and TRBJ2-3; D not certain. The germline gives CDR1 GTSNPN, CDR2 SVGIG (reference sequence). The CDR3 is made up of 12 amino acids. V lost 2 bases and J lost 8, with 11 bases in between. CDR3 region: CAWSPKQSTQYF. CDR3 DNA: TGTGCCTGGAGTCCAAAGCAAAGTACGCAGTATTTT.

This clonotype was seen a handful of times. The rearrangement links TRBV5-4 to TRBJ2-3; 7 bases are a match to TRBD2. The CDR3 has 15 amino acids. The germline V gene encodes CDR1 SGHNT and CDR2 YYREEE (reference sequence). The ends lost 0 bases at V and 7 bases at J; junction bases unmatched: 8. CDR3 residues: CASSLGAGASNTQYF. The CDR3 nucleotides read TGTGCCAGCAGCTTGGGGGCGGGAGCTTCGAATACGCAGTATTTT. Using reference TRBV5-4 and TRBJ2-3 for the parts outside the CDR3, the full variable domain is ETGVTQSPTHLIKTRGQQVTLRCSSQSGHNTVSWYQQALGQGPQFIFQYYREEENGRGNFPPRFSGLQFPNYSSELNVNALELDDSALYLCASSLGAGASNTQYFGPGTRLTVL.

The chain couples TRBV11-3 to TRBJ1-2; TRBD1 is a possible D gene (6 bases). Trimming removed 5 bases at V and 0 bases at J, with 19 bases between. Germline assignment: CDR1 SGHNT and CDR2 YENEEA. The CDR3 spans 17 residues. The CDR3 bases are TGTGCCAGCAGCCAGCAGGGGTTCCCCCCCTCTAACTATGGCTACACCTTC. Protein product: CASSQQGFPPSNYGYTF.

The table lists this clonotype with many counts. The chain couples TRBV6-5 to TRBJ2-5, with 7 bases aligning to TRBD1. Germline loops: CDR1 MNHEY, CDR2 SVGAGI. Trimming at V came to 2 bases and at J to 5 bases, leaving 11 bases not matched to a gene. The CDR3 has 16 residues. The CDR3 is CASSYRHYRGGETQYF. The CDR3 DNA is TGTGCCAGCAGTTACCGTCATTACAGGGGCGGGGAGACCCAGTACTTC.

This clonotype was observed a handful of times. This rearrangement joins TRBV2 to TRBJ2-3; 9 positions agree with TRBD2. Germline V gene data show CDR1 as SNHLY and CDR2 as FYNNEI. This CDR3 contains 15 residues. Trimming took 8 bases from V and 2 from J; bases not matched to a gene: 8. The CDR3 DNA reads TGTGCCAGCCTAGCCGGGACTAGCAACACAGATACGCAGTATTTT. This encodes CASLAGTSNTDTQYF.

This clonotype was seen at least ten times. The genes are TRBV25-1 and TRBJ2-2, with TRBD2 matching 14 bases. The CDR3 extends over 17 amino acids. Germline CDR1 and CDR2: MGHDK and SYGVNS. The V segment lost 9 bases and the J segment 3 bases; nucleotides outside the gene matches: 9. This CDR3 is CARSHPGLAGDTGELFF. CDR3 DNA: TGTGCCAGGTCACACCCGGGACTAGCGGGAGACACCGGGGAGCTGTTTTTT. Full variable domain (outside the CDR3, taken from reference TRBV25-1 and TRBJ2-2): EADIYQTPRYLVIGTGKKITLECSQTMGHDKMYWYQQDPGMELHLIHYSYGVNSTEKGDLSSESTVSRIRTEHFPLTLESARPSHTSQYLCARSHPGLAGDTGELFFGEGSRLTVL.

This clonotype was seen ten or more times. V is TRBV5-1 and J is TRBJ2-7; D remains unclear. The CDR3 length is 14 residues. The germline CDR1 and CDR2 sequences are SGHRS and YFSETQ. The ends were cut back, 3 bases at V and 2 bases at J, with 12 bases in the middle. The CDR3 here is CASSSDLSAYEQYF. The CDR3 nucleotides are TGCGCCAGCAGCTCAGACCTTTCCGCCTACGAGCAGTACTTC.

This clonotype was recorded many times. The genes are TRBV15 and TRBJ1-5; 10 nucleotides agree with TRBD1. The CDR3 is 15 residues long. V was clipped by 3 bases and J by 4 bases; unmatched bases: 3. Germline V lookup: CDR1 LNHNV, CDR2 YYDKDF (reference sequence). DNA of the CDR3: TGTGCCACCAGCAGGACAGGGGGCGCGAATCAGCCCCAGCATTTT. Its translation is CATSRTGGANQPQHF.

The sample holds many counts of this clonotype. The chain links TRBV20-1 to TRBJ2-3; D ambiguous. The CDR3 covers 13 residues. CDR1 and CDR2 from the germline V gene are DFQATT and SNEGSKA (reference sequence). Trimming removed 5 bases from V and 8 bases from J, with 17 bases in between. CDR3 coding DNA: TGCAGTGCTTTAAACTCAGGAGTCGGTACGCAGTATTTT. Its protein is CSALNSGVGTQYF.

The chain links TRBV13 to TRBJ1-1; 7 bases agree with TRBD1. Trimming took 3 bases from V and 4 from J; bases not matched to a gene: 5. This CDR3 is built from 14 residues. The V gene's germline CDR1 is PRHDT and CDR2 FYEKMQ (reference sequence). CDR3 sequence: CASSFLQGSTEAFF. The CDR3, as DNA: TGTGCCAGCAGCTTCTTACAGGGGAGCACTGAAGCTTTCTTT.

This clonotype was seen repeatedly, ten times or more. V and J are TRBV6-2 or TRBV6-3 and TRBJ2-7, with 10 nucleotides matching TRBD2. The junction had 2 bases not matched to a gene; V was cut back by 2 bases and J by 4 bases. CDR3 size: 14 residues. Looked up from germline, CDR1 is MNHEY and CDR2 is SVGEGT. CDR3: CASSYVAGGYEQYF. In nucleotides, the CDR3 is TGTGCCAGCAGTTACGTAGCGGGAGGTTACGAGCAGTACTTC.

This clonotype was found many times. The chain joins TRBV10-3 to TRBJ2-4, with TRBD1 identical over 7 bases. The germline CDR1 and CDR2 sequences are ENHRY and SYGVKD. The V segment lost 10 bases and the J segment 2 bases; nucleotides outside the gene matches: 11. This CDR3 is 15 amino acids long. The chain's CDR3 is CATRGEGATKNIQYF. Written as DNA, the CDR3 is TGTGCCACCAGGGGAGAGGGGGCAACCAAAAACATTCAGTACTTC.

The chain combines TRBV11-2 with TRBJ2-5, with D maybe TRBD2 (5 bases). The germline V gene encodes CDR1 SGHAT and CDR2 FQNNGV. Trimming took 0 bases from V and 4 from J, leaving 12 bases between them. The CDR3 is 15 amino acids. The CDR3 here is CASSLERGSGETQYF. CDR3 nucleotides: TGTGCCAGCAGCTTAGAACGGGGTTCTGGAGAGACCCAGTACTTC.

The CDR3 protein is CASSFGTSGNTDTQYF. DNA of the CDR3: TGCGCCAGCAGCTTCGGGACTAGCGGGAACACAGATACGCAGTATTTT. The rearrangement uses TRBV5-1 and TRBJ2-3, with 13 positions matching TRBD2. CDR3 length equals 16 residues. V lost 2 bases to trimming and J lost 2 bases; unmatched junction nucleotides: 2. Per the germline V gene, CDR1 is SGHRS and CDR2 is YFSETQ.

Many counts were recorded for this clonotype. The chain is built from TRBV12-3 or TRBV12-4 and TRBJ1-1; a possible D gene is TRBD1 (6 bases). The CDR3 has 16 amino acids. V was shortened by 5 bases and J by 1 base, with 17 bases between the two germline ends. This CDR3 is CASSLHGGGPNTEAFF. The DNA for the CDR3 is TGTGCCAGCAGTCTTCATGGGGGGGGGCCGAACACTGAAGCTTTCTTT.

This chain uses TRBV5-1 with TRBJ2-1; D not resolved. Germline CDR1 is SGHRS and CDR2 is YFSETQ. Trimming pared 0 bases from V and 4 bases from J, leaving 8 bases between. The CDR3 runs to 14 residues. DNA of the CDR3: TGCGCCAGCAGCTTGGAGGCCAAGTACAATGAGCAGTTCTTC. This translates into CASSLEAKYNEQFF.